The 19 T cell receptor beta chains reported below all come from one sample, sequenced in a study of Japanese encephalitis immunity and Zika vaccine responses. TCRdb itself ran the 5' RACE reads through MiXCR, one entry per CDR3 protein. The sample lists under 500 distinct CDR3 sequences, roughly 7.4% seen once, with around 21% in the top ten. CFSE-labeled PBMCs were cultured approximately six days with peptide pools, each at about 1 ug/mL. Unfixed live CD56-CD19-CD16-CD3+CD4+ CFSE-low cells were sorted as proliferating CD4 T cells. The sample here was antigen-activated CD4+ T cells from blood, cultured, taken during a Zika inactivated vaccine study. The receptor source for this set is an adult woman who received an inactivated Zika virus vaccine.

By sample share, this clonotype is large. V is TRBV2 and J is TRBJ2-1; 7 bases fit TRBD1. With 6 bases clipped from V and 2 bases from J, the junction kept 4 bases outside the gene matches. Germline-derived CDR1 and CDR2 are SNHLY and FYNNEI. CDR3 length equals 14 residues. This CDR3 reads CASRGQQTYNEQFF. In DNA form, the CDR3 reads TGTGCCAGCAGGGGACAGCAGACCTACAATGAGCAGTTCTTC.

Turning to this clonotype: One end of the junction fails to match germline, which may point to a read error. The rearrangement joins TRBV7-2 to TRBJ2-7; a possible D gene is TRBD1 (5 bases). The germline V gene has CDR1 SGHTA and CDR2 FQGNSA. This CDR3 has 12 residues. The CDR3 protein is CAISATGYEHYF. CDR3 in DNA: TGTGCCATCAGCGCCACAGGTTACGAGCATTACTTC.

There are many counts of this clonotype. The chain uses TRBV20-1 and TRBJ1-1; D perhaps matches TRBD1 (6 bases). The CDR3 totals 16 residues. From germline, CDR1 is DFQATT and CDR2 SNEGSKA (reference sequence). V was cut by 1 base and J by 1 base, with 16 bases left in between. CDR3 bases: TGCAGTGCTAGAGTCGCAGGGGCCATTAAGAACACTGAAGCTTTCTTT. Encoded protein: CSARVAGAIKNTEAFF.

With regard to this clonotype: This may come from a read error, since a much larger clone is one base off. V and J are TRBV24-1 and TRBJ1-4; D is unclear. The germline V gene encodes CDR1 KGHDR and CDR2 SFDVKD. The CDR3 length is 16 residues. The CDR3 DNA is TGTGTCACCAGTGAAGAATCTACCACAACTAATGAAAAACTGTTTTTT. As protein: CVTSEESTTTNEKLFF.

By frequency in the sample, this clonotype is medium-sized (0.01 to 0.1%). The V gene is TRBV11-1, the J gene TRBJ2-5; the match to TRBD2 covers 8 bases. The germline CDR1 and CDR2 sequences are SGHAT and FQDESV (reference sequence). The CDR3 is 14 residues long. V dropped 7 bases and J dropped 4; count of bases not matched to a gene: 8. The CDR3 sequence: CASTIRGGGETQYF. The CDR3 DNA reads TGTGCCAGCACCATACGGGGGGGGGGAGAGACCCAGTACTTC.

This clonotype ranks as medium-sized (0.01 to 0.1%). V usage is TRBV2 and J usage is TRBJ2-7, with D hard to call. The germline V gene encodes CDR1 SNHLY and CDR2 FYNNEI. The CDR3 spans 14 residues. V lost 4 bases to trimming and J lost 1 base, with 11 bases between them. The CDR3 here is CASSVVVGSYEQYF. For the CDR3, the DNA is TGTGCCAGCAGTGTGGTTGTGGGGTCCTACGAGCAGTACTTC.

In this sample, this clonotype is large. As DNA, the CDR3 is TGCGCCAGCAGCCTCCAGGCGGCCCGTCCAGAGACCCAGTACTTC. Residues: CASSLQAARPETQYF. This chain links TRBV4-1 with TRBJ2-5; D not certain. There are 15 residues in the CDR3. Germline V gene sequence: CDR1 MGHRA, CDR2 YSYEKL. Trimming cost V 4 bases and J 4 bases, with 16 bases left between them.

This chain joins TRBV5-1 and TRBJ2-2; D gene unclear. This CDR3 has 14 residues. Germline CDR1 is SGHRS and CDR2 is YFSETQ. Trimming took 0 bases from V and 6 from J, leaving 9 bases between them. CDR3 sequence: CASSLGALAGELFF. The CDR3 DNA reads TGCGCCAGCAGCTTGGGGGCCCTCGCCGGGGAGCTGTTTTTT.

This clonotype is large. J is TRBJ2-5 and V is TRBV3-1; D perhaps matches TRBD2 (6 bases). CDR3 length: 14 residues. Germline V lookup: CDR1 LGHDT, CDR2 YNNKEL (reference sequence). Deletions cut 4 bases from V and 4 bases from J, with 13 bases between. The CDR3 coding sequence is TGTGCCAGCAGCCCTTCGCAGGGAGGAGAGACCCAGTACTTC. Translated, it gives CASSPSQGGETQYF.

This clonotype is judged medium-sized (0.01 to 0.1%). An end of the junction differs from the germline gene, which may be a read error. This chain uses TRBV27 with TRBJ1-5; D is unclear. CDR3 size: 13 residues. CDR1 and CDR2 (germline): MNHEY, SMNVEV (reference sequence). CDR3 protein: CASSSAGSQLQHF. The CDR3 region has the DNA TGTGCCAGCAGTTCCGCCGGGTCTCAGCTCCAGCATTTT.

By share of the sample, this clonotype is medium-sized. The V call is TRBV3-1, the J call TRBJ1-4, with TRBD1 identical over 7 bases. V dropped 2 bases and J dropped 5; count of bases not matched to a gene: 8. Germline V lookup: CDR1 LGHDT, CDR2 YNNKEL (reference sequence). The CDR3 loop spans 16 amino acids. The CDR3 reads CASSQTGAVGNEKLFF. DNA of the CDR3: TGTGCCAGCAGCCAAACAGGGGCCGTAGGAAATGAAAAACTGTTTTTT.

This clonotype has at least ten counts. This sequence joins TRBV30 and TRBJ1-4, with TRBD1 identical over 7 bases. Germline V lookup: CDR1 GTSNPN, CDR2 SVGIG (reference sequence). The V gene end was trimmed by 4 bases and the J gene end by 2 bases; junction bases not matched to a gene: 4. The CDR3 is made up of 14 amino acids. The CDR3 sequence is CAWNRDSTNEKLFF. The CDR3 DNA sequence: TGTGCCTGGAACCGGGACAGCACTAATGAAAAACTGTTTTTT.

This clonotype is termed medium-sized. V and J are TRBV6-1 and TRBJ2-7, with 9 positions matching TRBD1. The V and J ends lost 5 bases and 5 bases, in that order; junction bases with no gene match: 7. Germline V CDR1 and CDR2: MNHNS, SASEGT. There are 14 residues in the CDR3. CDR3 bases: TGTGCCAGCAGTAACGGACAGGGGAGAGACGAGCAGTACTTC. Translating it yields CASSNGQGRDEQYF.

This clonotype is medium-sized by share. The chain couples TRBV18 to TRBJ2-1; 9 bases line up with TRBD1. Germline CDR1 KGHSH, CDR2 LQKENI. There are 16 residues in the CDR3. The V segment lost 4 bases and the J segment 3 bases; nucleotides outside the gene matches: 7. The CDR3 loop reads CASSQTGTGIYNEQFF. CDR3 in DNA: TGTGCCAGCTCACAAACCGGGACAGGGATCTACAATGAGCAGTTCTTC.

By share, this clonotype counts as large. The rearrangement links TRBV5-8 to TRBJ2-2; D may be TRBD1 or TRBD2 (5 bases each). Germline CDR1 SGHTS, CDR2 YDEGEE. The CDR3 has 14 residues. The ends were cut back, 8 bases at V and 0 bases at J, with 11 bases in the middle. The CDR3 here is CASRGTANTGELFF. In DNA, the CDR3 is TGTGCCAGTCGTGGGACCGCGAACACCGGGGAGCTGTTTTTT.

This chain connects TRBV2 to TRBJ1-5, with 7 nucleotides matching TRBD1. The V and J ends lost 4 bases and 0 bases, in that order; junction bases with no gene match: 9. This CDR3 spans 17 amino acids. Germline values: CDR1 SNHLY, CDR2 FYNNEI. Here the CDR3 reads CASSASYGTASNQPQHF. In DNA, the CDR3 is TGTGCCAGCAGTGCAAGCTACGGGACAGCTAGCAATCAGCCCCAGCATTTT.

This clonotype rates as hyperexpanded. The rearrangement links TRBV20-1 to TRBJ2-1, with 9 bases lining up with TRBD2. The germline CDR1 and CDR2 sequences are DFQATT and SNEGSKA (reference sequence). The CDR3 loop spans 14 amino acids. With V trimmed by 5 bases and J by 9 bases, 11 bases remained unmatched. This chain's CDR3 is CSALSGTSSLEQFF. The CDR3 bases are TGCAGTGCTTTATCCGGGACTAGCTCACTTGAGCAGTTCTTC.

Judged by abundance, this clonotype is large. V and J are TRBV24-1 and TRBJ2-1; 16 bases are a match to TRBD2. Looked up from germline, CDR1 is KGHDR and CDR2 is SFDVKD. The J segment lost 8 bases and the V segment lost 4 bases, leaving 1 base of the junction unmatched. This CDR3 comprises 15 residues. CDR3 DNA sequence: TGTGCCACCAGTGACGGGACTAGCGGGAGGGATGAGCAGTTCTTC. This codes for CATSDGTSGRDEQFF.

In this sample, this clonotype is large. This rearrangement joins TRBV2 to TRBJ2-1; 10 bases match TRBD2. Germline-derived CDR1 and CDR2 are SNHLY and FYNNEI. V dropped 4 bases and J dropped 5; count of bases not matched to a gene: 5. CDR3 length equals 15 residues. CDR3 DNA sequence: TGTGCCAGCAGTGGAGCTAGCGGGGGTAACAATGAGCAGTTCTTC. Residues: CASSGASGGNNEQFF.